This is a list of T cell receptor beta chains from one sample in a study of cytomegalovirus exposure and HLA in healthy donors. Some clones are missing from TCRdb's copy, which holds only in-frame ones; the method was immunoSEQ multiplex PCR. In the table there are under 70,000 clones, about two thirds of which are singletons. The sample was PBMCs. All receptors derive from a woman aged 25-40 years in good health and CMV-seronegative. The CDR3 runs from the conserved cysteine through the conserved F or W. The D gene is left open where the match is weak. Clone size is given for some rows only: seen once, a few or many times, or a class if the clone is expanded.

D,J,size,V,CDR3,DNA
TRBD2,TRBJ2-5,few,TRBV5-1,CASSFSGGTGETQYF,TGCGCCAGCAGCTTTAGCGGGGGCACGGGGGAGACCCAGTACTTC
-,TRBJ1-3,few,TRBV11-3,CASSADSIVSGNTIYF,TGTGCCAGCAGCGCGGACAGTATAGTTTCTGGAAACACCATATATTTT
-,TRBJ2-5,-,TRBV15,CATSRAGVREETQYF,TGTGCCACCAGCAGAGCGGGCGTCAGGGAAGAGACCCAGTACTTC
-,TRBJ1-2,-,TRBV7-9,CASSFSGPPYGYTF,TGTGCCAGCAGCTTTTCGGGTCCGCCATATGGCTACACCTTC
-,TRBJ2-5,-,TRBV7-9,CASSFNSEETQYF,TGTGCCAGCAGCTTTAACAGTGAAGAGACCCAGTACTTC
-,TRBJ2-1,-,TRBV10-2,CASSESRGYVLRNEQFF,TGCGCCAGCAGTGAGTCGCGGGGATACGTCCTTCGCAATGAGCAGTTCTTC
TRBD2,TRBJ2-5,-,TRBV5-4,CASSHQLAGGPQETQYF,TGTGCCAGCAGCCATCAACTAGCGGGGGGCCCCCAAGAGACCCAGTACTTC
-,TRBJ1-5,-,TRBV7-9,CASSPQGNQPQHF,TGTGCCAGCAGCCCGCAGGGGAATCAGCCCCAGCATTTT
-,TRBJ2-7,-,TRBV14,CASSPLGYEQYF,TGTGCCAGCAGCCCCCTAGGTTACGAGCAGTACTTC
-,TRBJ2-1,-,TRBV11-3,CASSLNNEQFF,TGTGCCAGCAGCCTAAACAATGAGCAGTTCTTC
-,TRBJ2-3,-,TRBV7-6,CASSLNGASDTQYF,TGTGCCAGCAGCTTAAACGGAGCCTCAGATACGCAGTATTTT
TRBD1,TRBJ1-4,-,TRBV4-1,CASSPGQGREKLFF,TGCGCCAGCAGCCCGGGACAGGGACGTGAAAAGCTGTTTTTT
-,TRBJ1-4,-,TRBV11-2,CASSPTVPNEKLFF,TGTGCCAGCAGCCCGACAGTCCCCAATGAAAAACTGTTTTTT
-,TRBJ1-2,few,TRBV29-1,CSVEGPDSNYGYTF,TGCAGCGTTGAAGGCCCGGACTCTAACTATGGCTACACCTTC
TRBD2,TRBJ2-5,-,TRBV7-2,CASSWSGGDKETQYF,TGTGCCAGCAGCTGGAGCGGGGGGGACAAAGAGACCCAGTACTTC
-,TRBJ1-1,few,TRBV4-1,CASRGGRTEAFF,TGCGCCAGCAGGGGGGGGCGGACTGAAGCTTTCTTT
TRBD1,TRBJ2-3,-,TRBV4-1,CASSHLQGRGTDTQYF,TGCGCCAGCAGCCACCTACAGGGGAGAGGAACAGATACGCAGTATTTT
TRBD1,TRBJ2-1,-,TRBV5-1,CASSGGTGGGDEQFF,TGCGCCAGCAGCGGCGGGACAGGGGGTGGGGATGAGCAGTTCTTC
-,TRBJ2-1,once,TRBV2,CASSDMLEQFF,TGTGCCAGCAGTGATATGCTAGAGCAGTTCTTC
TRBD2,TRBJ2-1,-,TRBV19,CASSPLAGAYNEQFF,TGTGCCAGTAGTCCCCTAGCGGGGGCTTACAATGAGCAGTTCTTC
-,TRBJ1-1,few,TRBV5-6,CASSRGQQNTEAFF,TGTGCCAGCAGTCGTGGACAGCAGAACACTGAAGCTTTCTTT
-,TRBJ2-7,-,TRBV11-1,CASSFIRGPTYEQYF,TGTGCCAGCAGCTTCATCCGCGGGCCAACCTACGAGCAGTACTTC
TRBD2,TRBJ2-1,-,TRBV2,CASSAEGLASDNEQFF,TGTGCCAGCAGTGCAGAGGGACTAGCGAGCGACAATGAGCAGTTCTTC